This TCR beta chain was sequenced in a study of OX40 agonist ivuxolimab in advanced cancers. Data came from immunoSEQ multiplex PCR; TCRdb stores just in-frame clones and leaves some out. The sample records 70,000 to 90,000 clones, 90% being singletons. Germline CDR1 reads MNHNY; CDR2 reads SVGAGI (reference sequence). The V gene lost 0 bases and the J gene lost 4 bases, with 10 bases spanning the gap. The CDR3 totals 15 residues. J is TRBJ1-5 and V is TRBV6-6; D gene unclear. Sequencing was performed on CD4+ or CD8+ T cells sorted from blood, taken in a trial of the OX40 agonist ivuxolimab. This TCR was recovered from an adult with an advanced solid tumor such as melanoma, head and neck, liver or kidney cancer. DNA of the CDR3: TGTGCCAGCAGTTACTCGGGAGAGAGTAATCAGCCCCAGCATTTT. Encoded protein: CASSYSGESNQPQHF.